This T cell receptor beta chain was recorded in a study of T cells after yellow fever vaccination. Across the whole study: In the case of low-cell-number fractions, SMART-Seq v4 Ultra Low Input was used for preparation. The study's findings and limits: Bulk-population clonotypes that are abundant could appear as contaminants in FACS-sorted repertoires. CD4 and CD8 compartments shared a small share of clonotypes. Booster samples showed a return of most primary-vaccination clones (around 96% CD4, about 88% CD8).

This clonotype has a count of ten or more. Its matching antigen is unknown. TCRdb re-called the 5' RACE reads through MiXCR, storing one row per CDR3 protein. The table lists roughly 500,000 distinct CDR3 sequences, 15% to 20% of them singletons. Losses at the gene ends were 3 bases for V and 2 bases for J; bases not matched to a gene: 5. Per germline, CDR1 SGHTA and CDR2 FQGNSA. This CDR3 contains 15 residues. The chain is built from TRBV7-2 and TRBJ2-5, with 8 bases identical to TRBD2. The TCR was taken from a man aged 25 to 45 who received the YFV17D yellow fever vaccine. The sequencing used PBMCs, collected 15 days after the yellow fever booster vaccination. The CDR3 protein is CASSFRRGVQETQYF. The CDR3 coding sequence is TGTGCCAGCAGCTTTCGGCGGGGGGTGCAAGAGACCCAGTACTTC.